The present T cell receptor beta chain was sequenced within a study of CD8 T cells in ankylosing spondylitis. Trimming shortened V by 5 bases and J by 6 bases, and 19 bases separated the two germline ends. The length of the CDR3 is 16 residues. Germline-derived CDR1 and CDR2 are MDHEN and SYDVKM. This clonotype qualifies as medium-sized. Its antigen is not known. Overall study results and limits: The study identified a TCR beta motif of several highly homologous variants that appeared characteristic of ankylosing spondylitis blood.

In making TCR beta libraries, quantitative 5'-RACE with molecular barcodes was used. TCRdb re-called the 5' RACE reads with MiXCR, one entry per CDR3 protein. This table holds some 240,000 distinct CDR3 sequences, around 6.6% found once. The specimen sequenced was blood, either unsorted or a sorted T cell fraction (not recorded which). The rearrangement links TRBV28 to TRBJ1-4; weak D call: TRBD1 (6 bases). This clonotype originated in a male donor with ankylosing spondylitis. As DNA, the CDR3 is TGTGCCAGCAGTCAGATTTACAGGGCGGGCGATGAAAAACTGTTTTTT. This translates into CASSQIYRAGDEKLFF.